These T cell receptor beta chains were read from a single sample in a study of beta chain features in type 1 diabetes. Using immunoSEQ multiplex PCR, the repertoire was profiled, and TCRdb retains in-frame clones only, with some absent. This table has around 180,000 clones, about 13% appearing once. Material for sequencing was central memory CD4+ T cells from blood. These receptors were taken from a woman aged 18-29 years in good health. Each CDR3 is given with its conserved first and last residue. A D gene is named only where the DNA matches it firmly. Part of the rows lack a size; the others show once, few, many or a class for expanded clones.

CASSALGSRGANVLTF	TGTGCCAGCAGCGCCCTAGGGAGTCGTGGGGCCAACGTCCTGACTTTC	.	.	TRBV9	TRBJ2-6
CASSLSGGEQFF	TGTGCCAGCAGCTTATCGGGGGGCGAGCAGTTCTTC	.	.	TRBV7-3	TRBJ2-1
CASSKGRGYEAFF	TGTGCCAGTAGTAAGGGGCGCGGCTATGAAGCTTTCTTT	.	.	TRBV19	TRBJ1-1
CASSTSGKGHDTQYF	TGTGCCAGCAGTACTAGCGGTAAAGGACACGATACGCAGTATTTT	TRBD2	many	TRBV28	TRBJ2-3
CASILGGEAYEQYF	TGTGCCAGCATCCTGGGAGGGGAAGCCTACGAGCAGTACTTC	TRBD2	few	TRBV28	TRBJ2-7
CASGLSSYNEQFF	TGTGCCAGTGGACTTAGCTCCTACAATGAGCAGTTCTTC	.	many	TRBV7-2	TRBJ2-1
CASSFTSMAKNIQYF	TGCGCCAGCAGCTTCACTAGCATGGCCAAAAACATTCAGTACTTC	.	.	TRBV5-1	TRBJ2-4
CASSLEATGVEQYF	TGTGCCAGCAGCTTAGAGGCTACAGGGGTCGAGCAGTACTTC	TRBD1	.	TRBV7-2	TRBJ2-7
CASSLGDRAYEQYF	TGTGCCAGCAGCTTGGGTGACAGAGCCTACGAGCAGTACTTC	.	.	TRBV5-4	TRBJ2-7
CASSPPGGRTDTQYF	TGTGCCAGCTCACCACCGGGAGGGAGGACAGATACGCAGTATTTT	TRBD2	.	TRBV18	TRBJ2-3
CASSLWTGAGNIQYF	TGTGCCAGCAGTTTATGGACAGGGGCAGGAAACATTCAGTACTTC	TRBD1	few	TRBV27	TRBJ2-4
CASSLIQGEETQYF	TGTGCCAGCTCACTGATTCAGGGGGAAGAGACCCAGTACTTC	TRBD1	.	TRBV18	TRBJ2-5
CASSVYHTGGRLGAFF	TGTGCCAGCAGCGTTTATCATACAGGTGGGCGGTTGGGAGCTTTCTTT	.	few	TRBV9	TRBJ1-1
CASSPTPTEQFF	TGTGCCAGCAGCCCCACCCCTACGGAGCAGTTCTTC	.	.	TRBV5-4	TRBJ2-1
CASSQDGGGFSYNEQFF	TGTGCCAGCAGCCAAGATGGCGGGGGATTCTCCTACAATGAGCAGTTCTTC	TRBD2	few	TRBV4-2	TRBJ2-1
CASSEGTYNEQFF	TGTGCCAGCAGTGAGGGGACTTACAATGAGCAGTTCTTC	.	.	TRBV6-5	TRBJ2-1
CAWSPGGPSFNSNQPQHF	TGTGCCTGGAGTCCGGGAGGCCCATCCTTCAATAGCAATCAGCCCCAGCATTTT	.	.	TRBV30	TRBJ1-5
CASSPQSGRSYEQYF	TGTGCCAGCAGTCCCCAAAGCGGGAGAAGCTACGAGCAGTACTTC	TRBD2	.	TRBV28	TRBJ2-7
CASSPPRAFYNEQFF	TGTGCCAGCTCACCACCGCGGGCGTTTTACAATGAGCAGTTCTTC	.	.	TRBV18	TRBJ2-1
CASSQVVPTVNQPQHF	TGTGCCAGCAGCCAAGTCGTTCCGACAGTTAATCAGCCCCAGCATTTT	.	few	TRBV14	TRBJ1-5
CASSRQVRGSNEQFF	TGTGCCAGTAGCCGACAGGTTAGGGGTTCAAATGAGCAGTTCTTC	.	.	TRBV19	TRBJ2-1
CASRNRGRSYGYTF	TGTGCCAGCAGAAACAGGGGGCGCAGCTATGGCTACACCTTC	TRBD1	few	TRBV27	TRBJ1-2
CASSEREITEAFF	TGTGCCAGCAGTGAGCGGGAAATCACTGAAGCTTTCTTT	.	.	TRBV2	TRBJ1-1
CASKTSGRSDEQFF	TGTGCCAGCAAGACTAGCGGGAGGTCCGATGAGCAGTTCTTC	TRBD2	few	TRBV27	TRBJ2-1
CASRTSAGQETQYF	TGTGCCAGCAGGACGAGTGCGGGCCAAGAGACCCAGTACTTC	.	.	TRBV5-4	TRBJ2-5
CASSLDREETQYF	TGTGCCAGCAGCTTGGACAGGGAGGAGACCCAGTACTTC	.	few	TRBV5-4	TRBJ2-5
CASSKTGPIDEKLFF	TGTGCCAGCAGTAAAACAGGGCCGATCGACGAAAAACTGTTTTTT	.	.	TRBV28	TRBJ1-4
CATSRGSGRFRKNTDTQYF	TGTGCCACCAGCAGAGGAAGCGGGAGGTTTCGAAAAAACACAGATACGCAGTATTTT	TRBD2	.	TRBV15	TRBJ2-3
CATEGTSGRTDTQYF	TGTGCCACGGAAGGGACTAGCGGGCGCACAGATACGCAGTATTTT	TRBD2	few	TRBV4-2	TRBJ2-3
CASSFFPGQGGETQYF	TGTGCCAGCAGTTTCTTCCCGGGGCAGGGAGGCGAGACCCAGTACTTC	.	few	TRBV6-5	TRBJ2-5
CASSRDSSKAFF	TGTGCCAGCAGTAGGGACAGCTCTAAAGCTTTCTTT	TRBD1	.	TRBV28	TRBJ1-1
CASSPPGQPYEQYF	TGTGCCAGCTCACCACCGGGACAGCCCTACGAGCAGTACTTC	TRBD1	few	TRBV18	TRBJ2-7
CASRLPTAGVGTQYF	TGTGCCAGCCGATTACCCACCGCGGGAGTCGGTACGCAGTATTTT	TRBD2	.	TRBV5-6	TRBJ2-3